This T cell receptor beta chain came from a study of blood T cell repertoires in COVID-19. Overall study context: PBMCs, B-cell-depleted T cells, or T cells were the source of the cDNA or gDNA that made up the material.

CDR1 MNHEY and CDR2 SMNVEV come from the germline V gene (reference sequence). The CDR3 is made up of 15 amino acids. V shed 5 bases, J shed 3 bases, and the junction held 9 bases outside the gene matches. Source study methods: Amplification of reference gene primers provided the estimated nucleated cell counts. This table comes from immunoSEQ multiplex PCR, and its TCRdb copy is limited to in-frame clones, with some not included. The D gene and trimming were derived from the DNA, and the V and J assignments and clone size from that table. The sample carries 170,000 or so clones, roughly nine tenths recorded once.

V usage is TRBV27 and J usage is TRBJ1-2; 7 nucleotides match TRBD1. Sequencing was performed on peripheral blood. The TCR originated in a man younger than 35 who had recovered from COVID-19. The CDR3 sequence: CASSPRGDSYYGYTF. CDR3 DNA: TGTGCCAGCAGTCCCAGGGGGGACAGCTACTATGGCTACACCTTC.